The clone carrying this TCR beta chain was seen only a few times. Its antigen is unidentified. Here immunoSEQ multiplex PCR was the method, and the copy in TCRdb shows in-frame clones only, minus some. The table lists tens of thousands of clones, roughly 80% of them singletons. Trimming cost V 4 bases and J 5 bases, with 19 bases left between them. The CDR3 spans 15 residues. Germline-derived CDR1 and CDR2 are SGHNT and YYREEE (reference sequence). This sample was taken from a study of T cell responses to AZD1222 COVID-19 vaccine. The study, taken as a whole, reports: Two doses of AZD1222 preceded a rise in Spike-specific TCR breadth and depth. Just 5 to 7 AZD1222 recipients were seropositive at baseline. Donors skewed white British and female; clonal diversity was possibly underestimated. Reportedly, close to half of spike-specific TCRs are directed against unmutated variant regions.

The sequence came from an adult in good health. This chain joins TRBV5-4 and TRBJ2-7; D is perhaps TRBD2 (6 bases). The material was peripheral blood, obtained on day 0 of AZD1222 vaccination. CDR3 region: CASSGMGGGFHEQYF. CDR3 coding DNA: TGTGCCAGCAGCGGCATGGGGGGAGGCTTCCACGAGCAGTACTTC.